A selection of T cell receptor beta chains follows, all from one sample in a study of technical replicates of blood from a few donors. Profiling relied on immunoSEQ multiplex PCR, and the TCRdb table lists in-frame clones only, not all of them. The table has over 85,000 clones, almost 97% seen once. The sequenced sample was T cells isolated from PBMCs. The receptors originated from a human donor in good health. Each CDR3 is given with its conserved first and last residue. Fields, in order: D gene, V gene, J gene, CDR3 protein. D genes are given only for firm matches.

NA	TRBV16	TRBJ1-5	CASSLQSHQPQHF
TRBD1	TRBV7-3	TRBJ2-3	CASSLRQGGNTDTQYF
TRBD2	TRBV19	TRBJ2-2	CASSPPGLAANTGELFF
NA	TRBV28	TRBJ1-1	CASSQGGGTEAFF
NA	TRBV19	TRBJ2-2	CASSVGPQRGELFF
NA	TRBV27	TRBJ1-4	CASSRDTGNKNEKLFF
TRBD1	TRBV5-1	TRBJ2-5	CASSLAGQGKWGQYF
NA	TRBV27	TRBJ2-7	CASSLSGGQPNEQYF
NA	TRBV28	TRBJ1-1	CASSLAQSMNTEAFF
TRBD2	TRBV9	TRBJ2-2	CASSFSGKRESGELFF
TRBD1	TRBV27	TRBJ1-1	CASSLGQGNTEAFF
NA	TRBV19	TRBJ1-2	CASSIGSEGYTF
NA	TRBV28	TRBJ2-5	CASSFPEVLKTQYF
NA	TRBV6-5	TRBJ1-1	CASSYSAGINTEAFF
TRBD1	TRBV10-3	TRBJ1-5	CAISPTGKNQPQHF
TRBD2	TRBV14	TRBJ2-2	CASSLTSAYTGELFF
TRBD1	TRBV7-2	TRBJ2-4	CASTTTGDIQYF
TRBD1	TRBV5-1	TRBJ1-2	CASSLEGAGYTF
NA	TRBV10-3	TRBJ2-7	CAISGLLSEQYF
TRBD1	TRBV5-1	TRBJ1-1	CASSLLPGTGLTGNTEAFF
TRBD2	TRBV4-2	TRBJ2-3	CASSQDLTSGTSTDTQYF
TRBD1	TRBV6-5	TRBJ2-5	CASRDGTEVKETQYF
NA	TRBV10-3	TRBJ2-1	CAISVSRDNYNEQFF
NA	TRBV13	TRBJ1-1	CASSPQLQGAFF
NA	TRBV11-3	TRBJ2-1	CASSLVSTGGGLVGEQFF
NA	TRBV4-1	TRBJ1-2	CASSPTGLSYGYTF
NA	TRBV27	TRBJ2-2	CASSLARTGELFF
NA	TRBV4-1	TRBJ1-5	CASSQGDQPQHF
NA	TRBV5-8	TRBJ2-3	CASGQTDTQYF
NA	TRBV19	TRBJ1-3	CASSIVTLVRRRVGNTIYF
NA	TRBV20-1	NA	CSSEGGNEQYF
TRBD1	TRBV25-1	TRBJ1-1	CASSEPTGGRTEAFF
TRBD2	TRBV7-3	TRBJ2-5	CASSFRGLAGGGETQYF
TRBD2	TRBV30	TRBJ2-2	CAWSGLAQTGELFF
TRBD2	TRBV12-5	TRBJ2-2	CASGLVAGGFNTGELFF
TRBD1	TRBV7-7	TRBJ2-7	CASSLSTGEFYEQYF
TRBD1	TRBV7-8	TRBJ1-1	CASSLVLAGTGEPEAFF
NA	TRBV27	TRBJ2-1	CASSLTRSSYNEQFF
TRBD1	TRBV10-3	TRBJ1-6	CAIRQGLNSPLHF
TRBD1	TRBV6-1	TRBJ2-7	CASSIGQGGTYEQYF
TRBD1	TRBV2	TRBJ2-1	CASTNPSRGQEQFF
NA	TRBV4-1	TRBJ1-5	CASSQDRVWEQPQHF
NA	TRBV19	TRBJ2-1	CASIVRADYNEQFF
NA	TRBV7-8	TRBJ1-1	CASSLAGAREAFF
NA	TRBV6-1	TRBJ1-1	CASSDPNTEAFF
NA	TRBV18	TRBJ1-5	CASSPRGGDQPQHF
NA	TRBV7-2	TRBJ1-5	CASSSVNQPQHF
TRBD1	TRBV27	TRBJ1-5	CASTTGGNQPQHF
NA	TRBV18	TRBJ1-5	CASSPDGGLNQPQHF
TRBD1	TRBV9	TRBJ1-1	CASSVGQGNTEAFF
TRBD2	TRBV18	TRBJ2-1	CASSPRSGSPNEQFF
NA	TRBV27	TRBJ1-1	CASSWDWNTEAFF
TRBD1	TRBV7-8	TRBJ1-2	CASSLAQTGSYGYTF
TRBD1	TRBV15	TRBJ2-7	CATSRDLGTGSYEQYF
TRBD2	TRBV19	TRBJ2-1	CASSILADDNEQFF